The 12 T cell receptor beta chains listed next were all sequenced from one sample in a study of control samples from healthy donors and cancer patients. Profiling relied on immunoSEQ multiplex PCR, and the TCRdb table lists in-frame clones only, not all of them. The sample includes 100,000 to 150,000 clones, 75% to 95% of them seen just once. The sample consisted of blood. The receptors were gathered from a man aged 18 to 35 in good health.

The V call is TRBV7-2, the J call TRBJ2-5; the D is unclear. Germline CDR1 SGHTA, CDR2 FQGNSA. This CDR3 has 14 amino acids. Between the trimmed V and J ends, which lost 4 bases and 2 bases, there was a span of 11 bases. Written as DNA, the CDR3 is TGTGCCAGCAGCTCCGCATGGTTACAAGAGACCCAGTACTTC. Translation gives CASSSAWLQETQYF.

The CDR3 reads CASSSMDALKVDTQYF. The CDR3 DNA is TGTGCCAGCAGTTCGATGGACGCCCTCAAAGTGGATACGCAGTATTTT. V gene TRBV28 combines with J gene TRBJ2-3, with unresolved D. Per germline, CDR1 MDHEN and CDR2 SYDVKM. This CDR3 contains 16 residues. V lost 4 bases, J lost 6 bases, and 20 bases lay in between.

The chain links TRBV28 to TRBJ1-2; TRBD1 agrees at 7 bases. Per germline, CDR1 MDHEN and CDR2 SYDVKM. The CDR3 covers 13 residues. Trimming took 6 bases from V and 6 from J; bases not matched to a gene: 7. Written as DNA, the CDR3 is TGTGCCAGCAGCCCGACAGGGAAAGATGGCTACACCTTC. Protein: CASSPTGKDGYTF.

The chain has TRBV5-4 and TRBJ2-5; no clear D. V shed 4 bases and J shed 5 bases, with 18 bases lying between them. Germline CDR1 SGHNT, CDR2 YYREEE (reference sequence). The CDR3 length is 15 residues. The CDR3 is CASSDQGEERETQYF. The CDR3 bases are TGTGCCAGCAGCGACCAAGGAGAAGAGAGGGAGACCCAGTACTTC.

The V call is TRBV6-5, the J call TRBJ1-1, with D perhaps matching TRBD1 (5 bases). The CDR3 runs to 10 residues. The V gene's germline CDR1 is MNHEY and CDR2 SVGAGI. Deletions cut 6 bases from V and 7 bases from J, with 6 bases between. Here the CDR3 reads CASRDNEAFF. In nucleotides, the CDR3 is TGTGCCAGCAGGGACAATGAAGCTTTCTTT.

This chain joins TRBV6-2 or TRBV6-3 and TRBJ1-2; no clear D. Trimming removed 2 bases at V and 5 bases at J, with 3 bases between. CDR3 length: 11 residues. Looked up from germline, CDR1 is MNHEY and CDR2 is SVGEGT. DNA of the CDR3: TGTGCCAGCAGTTACCTATATGGCTACACCTTC. Translation gives CASSYLYGYTF.

V and J are TRBV14 and TRBJ2-7, with 10 bases identical to TRBD1. J lost 2 bases, V lost 0 bases, and 4 bases had no gene match. From germline, CDR1 is SGHDN and CDR2 FVKESK. This CDR3 region has 16 residues. CDR3 bases: TGTGCCAGCAGCCAAGATCCCGGGACAGGGGCCTACGAGCAGTACTTC. It yields the protein CASSQDPGTGAYEQYF.

The V and J genes are TRBV11-2 and TRBJ1-4; D not resolved. Trimming removed 1 base from V and 7 bases from J, with 1 base in between. The germline CDR1 and CDR2 sequences are SGHAT and FQNNGV. The CDR3 consists of 11 residues. CDR3 region: CASSLAEKLFF. As DNA, the CDR3 is TGTGCCAGCAGCTTAGCTGAAAAACTGTTTTTT.

The J gene is TRBJ2-1, the V gene TRBV19; no reliable D call. CDR1 and CDR2 from the germline V gene are LNHDA and SQIVND (reference sequence). V gave up 6 bases and J gave up 3 bases, with 12 bases separating them. The CDR3 extends over 14 amino acids. CDR3 sequence reads: CASRTSADYNEQFF. The CDR3 coding sequence is TGTGCCAGTAGGACCTCGGCAGACTACAATGAGCAGTTCTTC.

The rearrangement links TRBV24-1 to TRBJ1-5; D not certain. Trimming shortened V by 5 bases and J by 1 base, and 5 bases separated the two germline ends. The germline V gene has CDR1 KGHDR and CDR2 SFDVKD. The CDR3 consists of 13 residues. The CDR3 protein is CATSGESNQPQHF. CDR3 nucleotide sequence: TGTGCCACCAGTGGGGAGAGCAATCAGCCCCAGCATTTT.

This chain connects TRBV24-1 to TRBJ2-1; TRBD2 agrees at 8 bases. Germline V gene sequence: CDR1 KGHDR, CDR2 SFDVKD. This CDR3 has 15 amino acids. J gave up 9 bases and V 4 bases, and 10 bases lay outside the gene matches. CDR3 DNA: TGTGCCACCAGTGACCCCAGCGGGAGATCAACTGAGCAGTTCTTC. Its protein product is CATSDPSGRSTEQFF.

A note on this clone: Other DNA sequences within the sample encode an identical CDR3. V gene TRBV28 combines with J gene TRBJ2-7, with D uncertain. Trimming cost V 4 bases and J 3 bases, with 4 bases left between them. The germline V gene has CDR1 MDHEN and CDR2 SYDVKM. There are 11 residues in the CDR3. CDR3 DNA sequence: TGTGCCAGCAGTTCAAACTACGAGCAGTACTTC. Its protein product is CASSSNYEQYF.